This TCR beta chain was sequenced during a study of T cell responses to AZD1222 COVID-19 vaccine. General study results and limits: After two AZD1222 doses, spike-specific TCR breadth and depth rose versus day 0. Baseline testing showed seropositivity in only 6 or 7 AZD1222 recipients.

V was clipped by 0 bases and J by 5 bases, with 7 bases between them. Germline V lookup: CDR1 GTSNPN, CDR2 SVGIG (reference sequence). The CDR3 contains 12 residues. Only in-frame clones appear in the TCRdb table, and some are missing; sequencing was by immunoSEQ multiplex PCR. The sample shows 120,000 to 150,000 clones, 91% of them seen only once. Note on this clone: Its matching antigen is unknown.

The J gene is TRBJ1-2, the V gene TRBV30, with D hard to call. This receptor was taken from an adult who received the MenACWY meningococcal vaccine as a control. The sequenced sample was peripheral blood, obtained 28 days after the second dose of the MenACWY control vaccine. The CDR3 DNA follows: TGTGCCTGGAGTGTACAGCAGTATGGCTACACCTTC. Encoded protein: CAWSVQQYGYTF.